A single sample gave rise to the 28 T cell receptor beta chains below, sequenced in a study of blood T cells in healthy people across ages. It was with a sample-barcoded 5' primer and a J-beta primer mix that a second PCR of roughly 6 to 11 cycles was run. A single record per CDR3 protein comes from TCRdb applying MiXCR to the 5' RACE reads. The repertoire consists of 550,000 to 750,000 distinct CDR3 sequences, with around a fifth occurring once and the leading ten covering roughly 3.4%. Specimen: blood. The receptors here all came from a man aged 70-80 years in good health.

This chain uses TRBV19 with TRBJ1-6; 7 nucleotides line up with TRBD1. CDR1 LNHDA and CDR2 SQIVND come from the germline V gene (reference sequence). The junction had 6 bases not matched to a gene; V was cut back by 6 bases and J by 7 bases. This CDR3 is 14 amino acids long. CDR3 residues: CASRLGTANSPLHF. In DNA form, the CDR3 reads TGTGCCAGTAGACTCGGGACAGCAAATTCACCCCTCCACTTT.

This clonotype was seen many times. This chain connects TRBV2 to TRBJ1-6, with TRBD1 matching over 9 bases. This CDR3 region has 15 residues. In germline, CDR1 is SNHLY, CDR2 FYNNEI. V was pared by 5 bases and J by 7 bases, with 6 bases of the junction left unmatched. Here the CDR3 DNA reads TGTGCCAGCAGTTACCGGGACAGGGTAAATTCACCCCTCCACTTT. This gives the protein CASSYRDRVNSPLHF.

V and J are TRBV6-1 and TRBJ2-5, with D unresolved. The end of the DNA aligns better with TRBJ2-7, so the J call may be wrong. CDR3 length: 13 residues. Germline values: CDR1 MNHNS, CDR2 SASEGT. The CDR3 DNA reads TGTGCCAGCAGTGCGCAAGGGTCCTACGAGCAGTACTTC. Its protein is CASSAQGSYEQYF.

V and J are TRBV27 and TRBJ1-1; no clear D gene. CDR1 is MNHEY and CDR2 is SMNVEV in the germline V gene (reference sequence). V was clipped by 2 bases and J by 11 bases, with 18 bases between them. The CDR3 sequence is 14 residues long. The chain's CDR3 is CASSLGLGIPPAFF. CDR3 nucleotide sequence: TGTGCCAGCAGTTTAGGACTGGGGATCCCTCCGGCTTTCTTT.

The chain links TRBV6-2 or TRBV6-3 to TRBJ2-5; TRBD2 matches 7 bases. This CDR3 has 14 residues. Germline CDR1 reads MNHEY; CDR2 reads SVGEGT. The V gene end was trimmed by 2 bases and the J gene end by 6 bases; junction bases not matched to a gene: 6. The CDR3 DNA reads TGTGCCAGCAGTTACGAGACTAGCAGGCAGACCCAGTACTTC. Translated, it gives CASSYETSRQTQYF.

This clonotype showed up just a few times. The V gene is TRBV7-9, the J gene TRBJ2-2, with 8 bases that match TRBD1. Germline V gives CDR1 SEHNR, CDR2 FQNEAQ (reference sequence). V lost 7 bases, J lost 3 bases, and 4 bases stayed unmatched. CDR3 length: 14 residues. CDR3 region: CASTGQGHTGELFF. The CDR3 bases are TGTGCCAGCACAGGACAGGGACACACCGGGGAGCTGTTTTTT.

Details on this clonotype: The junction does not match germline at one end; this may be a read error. The CDR3, as DNA: TGCAGCGTTGCGGCGACAGGGTACACCGGGGAGCTGCTTTTT. This sequence encodes CSVAATGYTGELLF. The V call is TRBV29-1, the J call TRBJ2-2, with 7 bases aligning to TRBD1. CDR1 SQVTM and CDR2 ANQGSEA come from the germline V gene. The length of the CDR3 is 14 residues.

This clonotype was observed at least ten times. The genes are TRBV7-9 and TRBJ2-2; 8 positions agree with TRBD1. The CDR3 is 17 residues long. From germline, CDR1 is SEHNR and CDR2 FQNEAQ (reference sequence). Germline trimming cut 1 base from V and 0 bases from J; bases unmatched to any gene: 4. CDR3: CASSLGTGTANTGELFF. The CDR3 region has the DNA TGTGCCAGCAGCTTAGGGACAGGGACCGCGAACACCGGGGAGCTGTTTTTT.

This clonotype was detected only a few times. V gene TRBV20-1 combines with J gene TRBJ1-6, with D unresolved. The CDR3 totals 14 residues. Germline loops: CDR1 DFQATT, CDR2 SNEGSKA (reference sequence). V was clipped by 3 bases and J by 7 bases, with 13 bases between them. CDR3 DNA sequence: TGCAGTGCTAGTATACGGTCTGGGAATTCACCCCTCCACTTT. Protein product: CSASIRSGNSPLHF.

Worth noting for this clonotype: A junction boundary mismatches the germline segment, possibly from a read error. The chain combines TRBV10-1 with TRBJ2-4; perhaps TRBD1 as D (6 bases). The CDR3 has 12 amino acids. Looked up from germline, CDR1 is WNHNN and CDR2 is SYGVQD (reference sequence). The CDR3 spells CGKVGAKNIQHF. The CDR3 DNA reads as TGCGGCAAGGTGGGGGCCAAAAACATTCAGCACTTC.

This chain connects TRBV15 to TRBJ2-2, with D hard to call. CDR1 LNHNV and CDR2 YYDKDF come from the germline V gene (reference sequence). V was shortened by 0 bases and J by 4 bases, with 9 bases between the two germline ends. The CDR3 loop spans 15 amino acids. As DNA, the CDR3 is TGTGCCACCAGCAGAGAACAGACCTTCACCGGGGAGCTGTTTTTT. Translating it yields CATSREQTFTGELFF.

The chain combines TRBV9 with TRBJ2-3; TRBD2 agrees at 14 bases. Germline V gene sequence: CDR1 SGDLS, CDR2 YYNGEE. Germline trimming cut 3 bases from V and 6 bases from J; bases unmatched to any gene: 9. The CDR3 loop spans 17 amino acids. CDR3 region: CASSALGLAGVPDTQYF. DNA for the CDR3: TGTGCCAGCAGCGCCCTGGGACTAGCGGGAGTACCCGATACGCAGTATTTT.

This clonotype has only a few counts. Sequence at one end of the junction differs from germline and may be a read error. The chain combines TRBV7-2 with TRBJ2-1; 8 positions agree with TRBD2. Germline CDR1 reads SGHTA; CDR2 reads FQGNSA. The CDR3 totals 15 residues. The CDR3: CASRFSGSSHNEQFF. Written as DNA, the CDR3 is TGTGCCAGCAGGTTCAGCGGGAGCTCCCACAATGAGCAGTTCTTC.

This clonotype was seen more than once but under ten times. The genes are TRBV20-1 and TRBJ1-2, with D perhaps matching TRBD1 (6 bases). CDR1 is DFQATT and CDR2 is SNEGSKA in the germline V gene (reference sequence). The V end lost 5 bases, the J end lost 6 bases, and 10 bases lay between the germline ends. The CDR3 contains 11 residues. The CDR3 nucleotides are TGCAGTGCTCTCACAGGGAATGGCTACACCTTC. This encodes CSALTGNGYTF.

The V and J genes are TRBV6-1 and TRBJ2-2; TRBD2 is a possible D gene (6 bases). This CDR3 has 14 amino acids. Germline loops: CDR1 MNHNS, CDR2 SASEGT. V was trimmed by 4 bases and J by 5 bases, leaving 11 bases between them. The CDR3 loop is CASSAAGRTGELFF. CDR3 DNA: TGTGCCAGCAGTGCAGCGGGTCGTACCGGGGAGCTGTTTTTT.

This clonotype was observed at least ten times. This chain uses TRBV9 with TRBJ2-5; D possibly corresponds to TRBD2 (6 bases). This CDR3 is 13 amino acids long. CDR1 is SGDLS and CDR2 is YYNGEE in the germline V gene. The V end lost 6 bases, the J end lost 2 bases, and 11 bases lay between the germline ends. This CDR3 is CASNSGRQETQYF. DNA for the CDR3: TGTGCCAGCAATAGCGGTCGACAAGAGACCCAGTACTTC.

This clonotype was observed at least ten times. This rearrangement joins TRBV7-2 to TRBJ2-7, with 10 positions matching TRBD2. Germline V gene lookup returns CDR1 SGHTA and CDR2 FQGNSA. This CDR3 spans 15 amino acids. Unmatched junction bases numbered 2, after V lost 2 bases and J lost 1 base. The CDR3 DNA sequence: TGTGCCAGCAGCTTAAATAGCGGGAGGTCCTACGAGCAGTACTTC. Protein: CASSLNSGRSYEQYF. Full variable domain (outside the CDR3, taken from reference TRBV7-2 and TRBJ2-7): GAGVSQSPSNKVTEKGKDVELRCDPISGHTALYWYRQSLGQGLEFLIYFQGNSAPDKSGLPSDRFSAERTGGSVSTLTIQRTQQEDSAVYLCASSLNSGRSYEQYFGPGTRLTVT.

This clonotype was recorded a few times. The CDR3 coding sequence is TGCGCCAGCAGTCCCCAGGGGACTCCAGATACGCAGTATTTT. This sequence encodes CASSPQGTPDTQYF. This chain uses TRBV5-1 with TRBJ2-3; either TRBD1 or TRBD2 may fit D (6 bases each). Germline CDR1 reads SGHRS; CDR2 reads YFSETQ. The CDR3 spans 14 residues. Trimming took off 5 bases at V and 4 bases at J, with 14 bases between the two ends.

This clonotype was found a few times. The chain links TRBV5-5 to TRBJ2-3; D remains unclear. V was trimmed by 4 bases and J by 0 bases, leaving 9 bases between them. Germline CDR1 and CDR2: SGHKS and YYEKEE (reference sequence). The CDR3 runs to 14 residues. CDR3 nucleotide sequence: TGTGCCAGCAGCGGGTGGGGAAGCACAGATACGCAGTATTTT. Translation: CASSGWGSTDTQYF.

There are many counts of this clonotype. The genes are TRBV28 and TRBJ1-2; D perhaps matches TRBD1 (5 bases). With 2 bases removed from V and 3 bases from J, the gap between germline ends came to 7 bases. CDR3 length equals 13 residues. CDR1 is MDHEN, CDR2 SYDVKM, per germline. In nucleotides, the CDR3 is TGTGCCAGCAGTTTAGACAGATACTATGGCTACACCTTC. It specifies CASSLDRYYGYTF.

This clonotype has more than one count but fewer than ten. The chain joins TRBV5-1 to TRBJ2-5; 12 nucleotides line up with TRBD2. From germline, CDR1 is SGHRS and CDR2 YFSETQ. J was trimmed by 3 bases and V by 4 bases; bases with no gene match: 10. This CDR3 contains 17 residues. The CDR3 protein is CASSLDLAGGDKETQYF. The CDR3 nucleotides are TGCGCCAGCAGCCTTGATCTAGCGGGAGGGGATAAAGAGACCCAGTACTTC.

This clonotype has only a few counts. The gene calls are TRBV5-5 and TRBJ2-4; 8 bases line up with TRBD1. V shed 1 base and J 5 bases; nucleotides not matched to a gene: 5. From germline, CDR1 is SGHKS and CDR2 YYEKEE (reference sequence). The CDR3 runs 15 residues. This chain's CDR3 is CASSLTTGAQNIQYF. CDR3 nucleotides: TGTGCCAGCAGCTTGACGACAGGGGCCCAAAACATTCAGTACTTC.

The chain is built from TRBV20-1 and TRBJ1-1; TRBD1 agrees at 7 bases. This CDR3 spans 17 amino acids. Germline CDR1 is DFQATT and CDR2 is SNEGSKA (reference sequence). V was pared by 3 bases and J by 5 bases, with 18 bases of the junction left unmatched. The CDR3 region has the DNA TGCAGTGCTAGTGAACCGACCCAGGGGGTGTCAGGAACTGAAGCTTTCTTT. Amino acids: CSASEPTQGVSGTEAFF.

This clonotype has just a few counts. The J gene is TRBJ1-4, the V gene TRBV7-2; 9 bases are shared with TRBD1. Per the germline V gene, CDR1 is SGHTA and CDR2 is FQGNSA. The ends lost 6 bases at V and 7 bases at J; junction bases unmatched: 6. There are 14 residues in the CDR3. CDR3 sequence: CASSVVTGGEKLFF. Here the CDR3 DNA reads TGTGCCAGCAGTGTGGTGACAGGGGGTGAAAAACTGTTTTTT.

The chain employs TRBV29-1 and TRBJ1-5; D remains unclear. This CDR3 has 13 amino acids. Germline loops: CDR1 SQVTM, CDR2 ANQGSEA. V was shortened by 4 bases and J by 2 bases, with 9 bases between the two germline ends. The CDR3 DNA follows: TGCAGCGTTGGGGCGGACGGCAATCAGCCCCAGCATTTT. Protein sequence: CSVGADGNQPQHF.

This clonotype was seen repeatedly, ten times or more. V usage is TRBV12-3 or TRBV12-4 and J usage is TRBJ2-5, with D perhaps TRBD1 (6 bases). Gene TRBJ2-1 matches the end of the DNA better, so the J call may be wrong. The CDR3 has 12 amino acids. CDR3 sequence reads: CASSWRQGEQFF. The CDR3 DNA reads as TGTGCCAGCAGTTGGAGGCAGGGGGAGCAGTTCTTC.

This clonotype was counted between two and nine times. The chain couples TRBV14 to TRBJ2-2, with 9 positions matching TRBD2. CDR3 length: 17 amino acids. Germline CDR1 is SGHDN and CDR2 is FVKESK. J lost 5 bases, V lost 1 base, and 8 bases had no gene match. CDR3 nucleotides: TGTGCCAGCAGCCAAGTCGTAGCGGGAGTTAAAACCGGGGAGCTGTTTTTT. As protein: CASSQVVAGVKTGELFF.

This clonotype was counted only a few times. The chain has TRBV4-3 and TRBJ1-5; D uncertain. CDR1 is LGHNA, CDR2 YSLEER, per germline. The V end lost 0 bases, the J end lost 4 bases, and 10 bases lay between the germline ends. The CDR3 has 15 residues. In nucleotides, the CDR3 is TGCGCCAGCAGCCAAGATGCAGGTCCAAATCAGCCCCAGCATTTT. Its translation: CASSQDAGPNQPQHF.